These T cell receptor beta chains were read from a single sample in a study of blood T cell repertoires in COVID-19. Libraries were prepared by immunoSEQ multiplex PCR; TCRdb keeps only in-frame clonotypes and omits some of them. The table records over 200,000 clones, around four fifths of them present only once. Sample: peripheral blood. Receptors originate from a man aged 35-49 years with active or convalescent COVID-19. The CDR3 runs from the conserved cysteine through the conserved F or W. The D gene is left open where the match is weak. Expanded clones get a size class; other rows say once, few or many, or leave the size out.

CDR3nt: TGTGCCACCTCTCGCTGGCCCTCCTACGAGCAGTACTTC
CDR3aa: CATSRWPSYEQYF
d_gene: NA
v_gene: TRBV19
abundance: NA
j_gene: TRBJ2-7

CDR3nt: TGCGCCAGCAGCCAACGCCGGGACAGCGACTATGGCTACACCTTC
CDR3aa: CASSQRRDSDYGYTF
d_gene: TRBD1
v_gene: TRBV4-1
abundance: NA
j_gene: TRBJ1-2

CDR3nt: TGTGCCAGCAGCATATTGGGTACGGGGGTCAGTGAAAAACTGTTTTTT
CDR3aa: CASSILGTGVSEKLFF
d_gene: NA
v_gene: TRBV5-6
abundance: NA
j_gene: TRBJ1-4

CDR3nt: TGTGCCAGCAGCCAATCGGCGGGGTTAGCCTACGAGCAGTACTTC
CDR3aa: CASSQSAGLAYEQYF
d_gene: NA
v_gene: TRBV14
abundance: few
j_gene: TRBJ2-7

CDR3nt: TGTGCCAGCAGCTTATTTCAGGGGTTGGCAGATACGCAGTATTTT
CDR3aa: CASSLFQGLADTQYF
d_gene: NA
v_gene: TRBV7-8
abundance: NA
j_gene: TRBJ2-3

CDR3nt: TGCGCCAGCAGCCAAGATCAGGGACATAGAAACACCATATATTTT
CDR3aa: CASSQDQGHRNTIYF
d_gene: NA
v_gene: TRBV4-3
abundance: few
j_gene: TRBJ1-3

CDR3nt: TGCGCCAGCAGCCAATTTCGGGGAAGCTCCTATAATTCACCCCTCCACTTT
CDR3aa: CASSQFRGSSYNSPLHF
d_gene: NA
v_gene: TRBV4-1
abundance: NA
j_gene: TRBJ1-6

CDR3nt: TGTGCCAGCAGCTTATTTAGGACAGGGGATGGCTACACCTTC
CDR3aa: CASSLFRTGDGYTF
d_gene: TRBD1
v_gene: TRBV7-2
abundance: many
j_gene: TRBJ1-2

CDR3nt: TGCAGCGTTCAGACAGGCGCTACGAACACCGGGGAGCTGTTTTTT
CDR3aa: CSVQTGATNTGELFF
d_gene: NA
v_gene: TRBV29-1
abundance: once
j_gene: TRBJ2-2

CDR3nt: TGTGCCAGCAGTTTTGTGGGGACAGGGGGACCCCTCCACTTT
CDR3aa: CASSFVGTGGPLHF
d_gene: TRBD1
v_gene: TRBV27
abundance: NA
j_gene: TRBJ1-6

CDR3nt: TGTGCCAGCAGCTTAGGGATAGCGGGCCTTCAAGAGACCCAGTACTTC
CDR3aa: CASSLGIAGLQETQYF
d_gene: TRBD2
v_gene: TRBV11-3
abundance: NA
j_gene: TRBJ2-5

CDR3nt: TGTGCCAGTAGCGGACTTTGGGGGGCAGATACGCAGTATTTT
CDR3aa: CASSGLWGADTQYF
d_gene: NA
v_gene: TRBV19
abundance: NA
j_gene: TRBJ2-3

CDR3nt: TGTGCCAGCAGTTACACGGACAGGGGCACTGAAGCTTTCTTT
CDR3aa: CASSYTDRGTEAFF
d_gene: TRBD1
v_gene: TRBV6-2/TRBV6-3
abundance: NA
j_gene: TRBJ1-1

CDR3nt: TGTGCCAGCAGCCGGGACAGGGCTGCTGAAGCTTTCTTT
CDR3aa: CASSRDRAAEAFF
d_gene: TRBD1
v_gene: TRBV2
abundance: NA
j_gene: TRBJ1-1

CDR3nt: TGTGCCAGCAGTTCCCCCAGGAGGGAAGCTTTCTTT
CDR3aa: CASSSPRREAFF
d_gene: NA
v_gene: TRBV6-5
abundance: NA
j_gene: TRBJ1-1

CDR3nt: TGTGCCAGTAACGGGAACAGTCAGCCCCAGCATTTT
CDR3aa: CASNGNSQPQHF
d_gene: NA
v_gene: TRBV19
abundance: NA
j_gene: TRBJ1-5

CDR3nt: TGTGCCAGCAGCGCAGGACTAGCGAGAGAGCAGTACTTC
CDR3aa: CASSAGLAREQYF
d_gene: TRBD2
v_gene: TRBV9
abundance: NA
j_gene: TRBJ2-7

CDR3nt: TGTGCCAGCAGCTTATTCGGGACAGATACGCAGTATTTT
CDR3aa: CASSLFGTDTQYF
d_gene: NA
v_gene: TRBV7-2
abundance: few
j_gene: TRBJ2-3

CDR3nt: TGCGCCAGCAGCTTGGAGGGGCCGATTGCCCTAGAGACCCAGTACTTC
CDR3aa: CASSLEGPIALETQYF
d_gene: NA
v_gene: TRBV5-1
abundance: NA
j_gene: TRBJ2-5

CDR3nt: TGTGCCAGCAGCTTAGGGGACCCGGGACTAAACAATGAGCAGTTCTTC
CDR3aa: CASSLGDPGLNNEQFF
d_gene: TRBD2
v_gene: TRBV7-6
abundance: NA
j_gene: TRBJ2-1

CDR3nt: TGTGCCAGCAGTTCGGACAGCTCCTATAATTCACCCCTCCACTTT
CDR3aa: CASSSDSSYNSPLHF
d_gene: NA
v_gene: TRBV9
abundance: NA
j_gene: TRBJ1-6

CDR3nt: TGTGCCAGTAGTATGTCTGTAAAACTGTTTTTT
CDR3aa: CASSMSVKLFF
d_gene: NA
v_gene: TRBV19
abundance: NA
j_gene: TRBJ1-4

CDR3nt: TGTGCCAGCAGCCTGTCGGCCGGGTCAGGGTTCGGGGGCTACACCTTC
CDR3aa: CASSLSAGSGFGGYTF
d_gene: NA
v_gene: TRBV11-3
abundance: NA
j_gene: TRBJ1-2

CDR3nt: TGTGCCTGGACCTCACAGGCTAATTCACCCCTCCACTTT
CDR3aa: CAWTSQANSPLHF
d_gene: NA
v_gene: TRBV30
abundance: NA
j_gene: TRBJ1-6

CDR3nt: TGTGCCAGCAGCTTTAGCACCCCTAAAGAGACCCAGTACTTC
CDR3aa: CASSFSTPKETQYF
d_gene: NA
v_gene: TRBV11-2
abundance: once
j_gene: TRBJ2-5

CDR3nt: TGTGCCAGCATAAGGGGTTCCTACTATGGCTACACCTTC
CDR3aa: CASIRGSYYGYTF
d_gene: NA
v_gene: TRBV6-5
abundance: NA
j_gene: TRBJ1-2

CDR3nt: TGTGCCAGCATCAGTCAGGGTATTTTGATGAACACTGAAGCTTTCTTT
CDR3aa: CASISQGILMNTEAFF
d_gene: NA
v_gene: TRBV2
abundance: NA
j_gene: TRBJ1-1

CDR3nt: TGTGCCAGCAGTGATTGGACAGGGGGGAACTATGGCTACACCTTC
CDR3aa: CASSDWTGGNYGYTF
d_gene: TRBD1
v_gene: TRBV6-1
abundance: NA
j_gene: TRBJ1-2

CDR3nt: TGTGCCAGTAATATGGGACAGGGTGGTGGAAACACCATATATTTT
CDR3aa: CASNMGQGGGNTIYF
d_gene: TRBD1
v_gene: TRBV19
abundance: NA
j_gene: TRBJ1-3

CDR3nt: TGTGCCAGCAGCTCACGAACAGAGAACACTGAAGCTTTCTTT
CDR3aa: CASSSRTENTEAFF
d_gene: NA
v_gene: TRBV5-5
abundance: NA
j_gene: TRBJ1-1

CDR3nt: TGTGCCAGCAGTTTAGGCAGGGGCTCATACTACAATGAGCAGTTCTTC
CDR3aa: CASSLGRGSYYNEQFF
d_gene: NA
v_gene: TRBV27
abundance: NA
j_gene: TRBJ2-1

CDR3nt: TGTGCCAGCAGTCCGGCGGGACTCAAAAATCAGCCCCAGCATTTT
CDR3aa: CASSPAGLKNQPQHF
d_gene: NA
v_gene: TRBV28
abundance: NA
j_gene: TRBJ1-5

CDR3nt: TGTGCCAGCAGTTTTGACAGGGTTTATGGCTACACCTTC
CDR3aa: CASSFDRVYGYTF
d_gene: TRBD1
v_gene: TRBV12-3/TRBV12-4
abundance: NA
j_gene: TRBJ1-2

CDR3nt: TGTGCCAGCAGCCATCGGGTTGGGAGCACTGAAGCTTTCTTT
CDR3aa: CASSHRVGSTEAFF
d_gene: NA
v_gene: TRBV27
abundance: few
j_gene: TRBJ1-1

CDR3nt: TGTGCCAGTAGTATATGGCCTAGCGGGGGCAGCTCCTACAATGAGCAGTTCTTC
CDR3aa: CASSIWPSGGSSYNEQFF
d_gene: TRBD2
v_gene: TRBV19
abundance: once
j_gene: TRBJ2-1

CDR3nt: TGTGCCAGCAGCCTCCAAGAGACCCAGTACTTC
CDR3aa: CASSLQETQYF
d_gene: NA
v_gene: TRBV5-6
abundance: NA
j_gene: TRBJ2-5